Each of the 15 T cell receptor beta chains below was sequenced from the same sample in a study of identical twins. TCRdb fed the 5' RACE reads into MiXCR, producing one record per CDR3 protein. The sample records 1,800,000 or so distinct CDR3 sequences, around 33% being singletons. The sequencing sample was made of cord blood. The receptors were sampled from a newborn girl in good health.

There are a few counts of this clonotype. The chain employs TRBV6-5 and TRBJ2-3; a weak D match, TRBD2 (6 bases). The germline V and J ends were trimmed by 7 bases and 2 bases, with 13 bases remaining between them. The CDR3 contains 14 residues. Per germline, CDR1 MNHEY and CDR2 SVGAGI. CDR3 sequence (DNA): TGTGCCAGCAAAAGCGGGCCTAACACAGATACGCAGTATTTT. The encoded protein is CASKSGPNTDTQYF.

This clonotype was detected ten times or more. V gene TRBV12-3 or TRBV12-4 combines with J gene TRBJ2-7, with TRBD1 matching 7 bases. After removal of 6 bases from V and 0 bases from J, the junction contained 8 bases not matched to a gene. The CDR3 sequence is 15 residues long. CDR3 amino acids: CASSPGQVFSYEQYF. The CDR3 DNA is TGTGCCAGCAGCCCCGGACAGGTTTTCTCCTACGAGCAGTACTTC.

In regard to this clonotype: This may be a read error, as it is one base from a much larger clone. This chain joins TRBV10-3 and TRBJ2-1; D perhaps matches TRBD2 (6 bases). V lost 11 bases, J lost 3 bases, and 11 bases lay in between. This CDR3 contains 12 residues. Germline values: CDR1 ENHRY, CDR2 SYGVKD. CDR3 loop: CAVLGGYNEQFF. CDR3 nucleotide sequence: TGTGCCGTCTTGGGGGGCTACAATGAGCAGTTCTTC.

This clonotype appeared a few times. V and J are TRBV20-1 and TRBJ1-2, with TRBD1 as a possible D gene (6 bases). The CDR3 loop spans 13 amino acids. Germline V lookup: CDR1 DFQATT, CDR2 SNEGSKA (reference sequence). Trimming took 8 bases from V and 2 from J, leaving 15 bases between them. The CDR3 region has the DNA TGCAGTCGCCCGAGGGGGGCCAACTATGGCTACACCTTC. It encodes CSRPRGANYGYTF.

This clonotype appeared a few times. V is TRBV5-1 and J is TRBJ1-1, with TRBD1 as a possible D gene (5 bases). V shed 0 bases and J shed 1 base, with 10 bases lying between them. CDR1 is SGHRS, CDR2 YFSETQ, per germline. The length of the CDR3 is 15 residues. This CDR3 is CASSLDGQENTEAFF. CDR3 DNA: TGCGCCAGCAGCTTGGATGGACAAGAGAACACTGAAGCTTTCTTT.

In its sample, this clonotype was seen a few times. The rearrangement uses TRBV3-1 and TRBJ2-1; 10 bases line up with TRBD2. Germline-derived CDR1 and CDR2 are LGHDT and YNNKEL (reference sequence). This CDR3 has 15 residues. V shed 6 bases and J 4 bases; nucleotides not matched to a gene: 6. The CDR3 DNA follows: TGTGCCAGCAGGCGCTGGACTAGCGGTTACAATGAGCAGTTCTTC. Translation gives CASRRWTSGYNEQFF.

The chain combines TRBV20-1 with TRBJ2-5, with 13 bases that match TRBD2. CDR3 length: 15 amino acids. The J segment lost 11 bases and the V segment lost 4 bases, leaving 13 bases of the junction unmatched. Germline V gene lookup returns CDR1 DFQATT and CDR2 SNEGSKA (reference sequence). CDR3: CSATRTSGSHNEQYF. The DNA of the CDR3 is TGCAGTGCTACCCGGACTAGCGGGAGCCACAATGAGCAGTACTTC.

This chain joins TRBV10-3 and TRBJ1-2, with 10 bases identical to TRBD1. V shed 5 bases, J shed 5 bases, and the junction held 2 bases outside the gene matches. The CDR3 length is 13 residues. From germline, CDR1 is ENHRY and CDR2 SYGVKD. CDR3 in DNA: TGTGCCATCAGTCCGGGACAGGGGTATGGCTACACCTTC. It encodes CAISPGQGYGYTF.

This clonotype has more than one count but fewer than ten. This chain uses TRBV12-3 or TRBV12-4 with TRBJ2-1; 7 nucleotides agree with TRBD2. The CDR3 is 14 residues long. J was trimmed by 8 bases and V by 6 bases; bases with no gene match: 10. The CDR3 DNA sequence: TGTGCCAGCAGCCTACAACTAGCGTTCCATGAGCAGTTCTTC. Encoded protein: CASSLQLAFHEQFF.

The chain couples TRBV3-1 to TRBJ2-3; 14 bases are shared with TRBD2. Germline-derived CDR1 and CDR2 are LGHDT and YNNKEL (reference sequence). CDR3 length: 16 amino acids. Unmatched junction bases numbered 1, after V lost 3 bases and J lost 2 bases. CDR3 sequence reads: CASSQTSGRVTDTQYF. The CDR3 DNA reads TGTGCCAGCAGCCAGACTAGCGGGAGGGTCACAGATACGCAGTATTTT.

The sample holds many counts of this clonotype. The chain has TRBV12-3 or TRBV12-4 and TRBJ2-7; D is unresolved. Trimming left V 2 bases short and J 2 bases short, with 10 bases between. This CDR3 region has 14 residues. CDR3 in amino acids: CASSLSRTTYEQYF. The CDR3 DNA follows: TGTGCCAGCAGTTTAAGCAGGACCACCTACGAGCAGTACTTC.

This clonotype was seen more than once but under ten times. The chain is built from TRBV2 and TRBJ1-5, with 7 bases lining up with TRBD1. Germline values: CDR1 SNHLY, CDR2 FYNNEI. V was pared by 4 bases and J by 7 bases, with 13 bases of the junction left unmatched. This CDR3 has 16 amino acids. The CDR3 loop reads CASSVGSTGITQPQHF. The CDR3 region has the DNA TGTGCCAGCAGTGTGGGTTCGACAGGGATCACCCAGCCCCAGCATTTT.

The CDR3 nucleotides are TGTGCCAGCCATAGCGGGAGGGCTGTGATGAATGCCAATGAGCAGTTCTTC. Translated, it gives CASHSGRAVMNANEQFF. The rearrangement links TRBV12-3 or TRBV12-4 to TRBJ2-1; 11 bases match TRBD2. This CDR3 is built from 17 residues. V gave up 8 bases and J gave up 6 bases; unmatched junction bases: 15.

The chain links TRBV5-1 to TRBJ2-3, with D tentatively TRBD2 (6 bases). The V gene lost 4 bases and the J gene lost 4 bases, with 13 bases spanning the gap. Germline V gene sequence: CDR1 SGHRS, CDR2 YFSETQ. This CDR3 has 14 amino acids. In DNA, the CDR3 is TGCGCCAGCAGCGACGTCGGGGGAGCAGATACGCAGTATTTT. It codes for CASSDVGGADTQYF.

Only one count was recorded for this clonotype. V and J are TRBV20-1 and TRBJ1-2; TRBD1 matches 8 bases. This CDR3 has 14 residues. Per germline, CDR1 DFQATT and CDR2 SNEGSKA (reference sequence). V shed 6 bases, J shed 4 bases, and the junction held 10 bases outside the gene matches. CDR3 coding DNA: TGCAGTGCAGCCGGACAGGGTGGAAGCTATGGCTACACCTTC. It translates to CSAAGQGGSYGYTF.